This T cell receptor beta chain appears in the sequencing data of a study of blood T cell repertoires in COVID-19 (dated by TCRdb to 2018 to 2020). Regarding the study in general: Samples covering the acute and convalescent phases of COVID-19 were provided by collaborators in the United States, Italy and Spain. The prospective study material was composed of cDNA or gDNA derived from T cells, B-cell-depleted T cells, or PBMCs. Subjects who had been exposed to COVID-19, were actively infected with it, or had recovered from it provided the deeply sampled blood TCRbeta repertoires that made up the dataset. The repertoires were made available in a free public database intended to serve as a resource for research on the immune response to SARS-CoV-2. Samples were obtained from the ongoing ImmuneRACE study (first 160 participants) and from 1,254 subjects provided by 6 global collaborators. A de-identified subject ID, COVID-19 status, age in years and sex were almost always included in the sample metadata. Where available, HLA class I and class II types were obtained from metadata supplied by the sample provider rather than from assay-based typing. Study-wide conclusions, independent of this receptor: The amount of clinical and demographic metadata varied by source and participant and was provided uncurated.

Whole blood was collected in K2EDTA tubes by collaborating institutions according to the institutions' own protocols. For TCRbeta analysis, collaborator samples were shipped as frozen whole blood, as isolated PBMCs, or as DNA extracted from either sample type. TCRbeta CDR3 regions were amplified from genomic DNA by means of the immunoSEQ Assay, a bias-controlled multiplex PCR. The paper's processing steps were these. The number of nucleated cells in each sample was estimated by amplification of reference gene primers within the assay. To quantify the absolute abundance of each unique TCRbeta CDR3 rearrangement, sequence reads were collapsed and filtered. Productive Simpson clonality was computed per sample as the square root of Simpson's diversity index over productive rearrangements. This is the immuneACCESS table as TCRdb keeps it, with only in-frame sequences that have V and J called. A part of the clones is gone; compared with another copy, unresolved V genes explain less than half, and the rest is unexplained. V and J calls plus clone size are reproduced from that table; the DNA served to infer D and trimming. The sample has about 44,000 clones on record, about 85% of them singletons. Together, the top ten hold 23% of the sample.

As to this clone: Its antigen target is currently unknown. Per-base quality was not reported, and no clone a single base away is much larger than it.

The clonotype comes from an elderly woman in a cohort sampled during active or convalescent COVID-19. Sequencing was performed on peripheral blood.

The nucleotides read TGTGCCAGCAGCCTCCGGAGGGCGGGAAACACCATATATTTT. It encodes CASSLRRAGNTIYF. The chain joins TRBV6-2 or TRBV6-3 to TRBJ1-3; no D segment can be confidently identified. The CDR3, from cysteine to phenylalanine, totals 14 residues. The DNA shown is the 42-base CDR3, in frame from base 1. As encoded in the germline V gene, CDR1 is MNHEY while CDR2 is SVGEGT. V and J lose 6 bases and 4 bases, and a span of 13 bases separates them.